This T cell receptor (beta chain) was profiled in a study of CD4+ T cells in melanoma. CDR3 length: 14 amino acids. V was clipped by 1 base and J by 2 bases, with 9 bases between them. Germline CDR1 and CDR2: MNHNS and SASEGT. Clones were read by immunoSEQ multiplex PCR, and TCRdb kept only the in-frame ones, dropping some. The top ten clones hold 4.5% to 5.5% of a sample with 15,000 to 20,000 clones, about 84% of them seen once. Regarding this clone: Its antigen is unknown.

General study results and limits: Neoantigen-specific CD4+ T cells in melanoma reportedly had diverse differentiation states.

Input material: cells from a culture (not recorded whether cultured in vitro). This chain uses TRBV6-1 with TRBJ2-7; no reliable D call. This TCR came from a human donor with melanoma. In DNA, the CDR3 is TGTGCCAGCAGTGAAGATGTGCGGACCTACGAGCAGTACTTC. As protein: CASSEDVRTYEQYF.